The rows below give T cell receptor beta chains drawn from one sample of a study of OX40 agonist ivuxolimab in advanced cancers. Some clones are missing from TCRdb's copy, which holds only in-frame ones; the method was immunoSEQ multiplex PCR. The profile shows over 50,000 clones, approximately 90% of them singletons. The input for sequencing was CD4+ or CD8+ T cells sorted from blood, taken in a trial of the OX40 agonist ivuxolimab. These receptors were obtained from an adult with an advanced solid tumor such as melanoma, head and neck, liver or kidney cancer. Each CDR3 is given with its conserved first and last residue. D genes are given only for firm matches. Only part of the rows carry a size: once, few, many, or a class if the clone is expanded.

V: TRBV4-3; J: TRBJ2-1; length: 15; D: TRBD2; size: -; CDR3: CASSQGLAGINEQFF; DNA: TGCGCCAGCAGCCAAGGACTAGCGGGGATAAATGAGCAGTTCTTC
V: TRBV2; J: TRBJ2-1; length: 11; D: -; size: -; CDR3: CAVEGYNEQFF; DNA: TGTGCCGTCGAAGGGTACAATGAGCAGTTCTTC
V: TRBV5-1; J: TRBJ1-6; length: 12; D: -; size: -; CDR3: CASSLNNSPLHF; DNA: TGCGCCAGCAGCCTCAATAATTCACCCCTCCACTTT
V: TRBV2; J: TRBJ2-7; length: 13; D: -; size: -; CDR3: CASSEVDSYEQYF; DNA: TGTGCCAGCAGTGAAGTTGACTCCTACGAGCAGTACTTC
V: TRBV15; J: TRBJ2-2; length: 16; D: TRBD2; size: once; CDR3: CATSRDTLAGAGELFF; DNA: TGTGCCACCAGCAGAGATACTCTAGCGGGGGCCGGGGAGCTGTTTTTT
V: TRBV4-3; J: TRBJ2-1; length: 16; D: TRBD2; size: -; CDR3: CASSQGIAGGYNEQFF; DNA: TGCGCCAGCAGCCAAGGTATAGCGGGAGGGTACAATGAGCAGTTCTTC
V: TRBV7-9; J: TRBJ1-1; length: 12; D: -; size: -; CDR3: CASSWPAGSAFF; DNA: TGTGCCAGCAGCTGGCCCGCGGGGAGTGCTTTCTTT
V: TRBV28; J: TRBJ2-2; length: 13; D: -; size: -; CDR3: CASSFLNTGELFF; DNA: TGTGCCAGCAGTTTCTTAAACACCGGGGAGCTGTTTTTT
V: TRBV9; J: TRBJ2-1; length: 14; D: TRBD2; size: once; CDR3: CASSVGTGGWEQFF; DNA: TGTGCCAGCAGCGTAGGAACGGGAGGTTGGGAGCAGTTCTTC
V: TRBV9; J: TRBJ1-3; length: 17; D: -; size: -; CDR3: CASSVRRGGPPGNTIYF; DNA: TGTGCCAGCAGCGTAAGGCGGGGCGGACCACCTGGAAACACCATATATTTT
V: TRBV4-1; J: TRBJ1-2; length: 13; D: -; size: -; CDR3: CASSQALNYGYTF; DNA: TGCGCCAGCAGCCAAGCTCTGAACTATGGCTACACCTTC
V: TRBV10-3; J: TRBJ2-1; length: 14; D: -; size: -; CDR3: CAIEIGDEDNEQFF; DNA: TGTGCCATCGAAATAGGGGACGAGGACAATGAGCAGTTCTTC
V: TRBV11-1; J: TRBJ2-5; length: 15; D: -; size: -; CDR3: CASSLGASLQETQYF; DNA: TGTGCCAGCAGCTTAGGTGCCAGCCTCCAAGAGACCCAGTACTTC
V: TRBV6-1; J: TRBJ2-5; length: 15; D: TRBD2; size: -; CDR3: CASSVWTSGVETQYF; DNA: TGTGCCAGCAGTGTCTGGACTAGCGGGGTCGAGACCCAGTACTTC
V: TRBV9; J: TRBJ2-3; length: 20; D: TRBD2; size: -; CDR3: CASSAGTSGSFSLWTDTQYF; DNA: TGTGCCAGCAGCGCCGGGACTAGCGGGAGTTTCTCTTTATGGACAGATACGCAGTATTTT
V: TRBV4-2; J: TRBJ1-1; length: 13; D: -; size: -; CDR3: CASSTRQATEAFF; DNA: TGTGCCAGCAGCACCCGACAGGCCACTGAAGCTTTCTTT
V: TRBV9; J: TRBJ2-7; length: 12; D: TRBD1; size: -; CDR3: CASSVTGVEQYF; DNA: TGTGCCAGCAGCGTCACAGGGGTCGAGCAGTACTTC
V: TRBV5-6; J: TRBJ1-5; length: 13; D: -; size: -; CDR3: CASSMWGGQPQHF; DNA: TGTGCCAGCAGCATGTGGGGAGGTCAGCCCCAGCATTTT
V: TRBV27; J: TRBJ2-1; length: 15; D: TRBD2; size: -; CDR3: CASSPTSGRVDEQFF; DNA: TGTGCCAGCAGTCCTACTAGCGGGAGGGTGGATGAGCAGTTCTTC
V: TRBV4-2; J: TRBJ1-2; length: 16; D: -; size: -; CDR3: CASSHQLEGTEYGYTF; DNA: TGTGCCAGCAGCCACCAGCTTGAAGGAACCGAGTATGGCTACACCTTC
V: TRBV4-3; J: TRBJ2-3; length: 13; D: -; size: -; CDR3: CASSLETEHTQYF; DNA: TGCGCCAGCAGCCTTGAGACAGAGCATACGCAGTATTTT
V: TRBV12-5; J: TRBJ2-1; length: 15; D: -; size: -; CDR3: CASGLGWGSNHEQFF; DNA: TGTGCTAGTGGTTTGGGCTGGGGTAGTAACCATGAGCAGTTCTTC
V: TRBV27; J: TRBJ1-5; length: 14; D: -; size: -; CDR3: CASSLRQANQPQHF; DNA: TGTGCCAGCAGTTTAAGGCAGGCCAATCAGCCCCAGCATTTT
V: TRBV11-2; J: TRBJ2-1; length: 15; D: -; size: many; CDR3: CASSLFLSPYNEQFF; DNA: TGTGCCAGCAGCTTATTCCTTTCTCCCTACAATGAGCAGTTCTTC
V: TRBV6-5; J: TRBJ2-1; length: 15; D: TRBD2; size: once; CDR3: CASSSGGGSYNEQFF; DNA: TGTGCCAGCAGTAGCGGGGGAGGCTCCTACAATGAGCAGTTCTTC
V: TRBV11-2; J: TRBJ1-2; length: 14; D: -; size: -; CDR3: CASSPVSDLNGYTF; DNA: TGTGCCAGCAGCCCCGTTTCGGACCTAAATGGCTACACCTTC
V: TRBV7-6; J: TRBJ2-7; length: 16; D: -; size: -; CDR3: CASSSDHQDTSYEQYF; DNA: TGTGCCAGCAGCTCCGACCATCAGGACACCTCCTACGAGCAGTACTTC
V: TRBV14; J: TRBJ1-1; length: 14; D: -; size: -; CDR3: CASSQAGKATEAFF; DNA: TGTGCCAGCAGCCAAGCCGGGAAAGCCACTGAAGCTTTCTTT
V: TRBV11-1; J: TRBJ2-7; length: 14; D: -; size: -; CDR3: CASSWGPGFYEQYF; DNA: TGTGCCAGCAGCTGGGGTCCGGGTTTCTACGAGCAGTACTTC
V: TRBV29-1; J: TRBJ2-5; length: 10; D: -; size: -; CDR3: CSVGQETQYF; DNA: TGCAGCGTTGGACAAGAGACCCAGTACTTC
V: TRBV28; J: TRBJ2-7; length: 16; D: TRBD2; size: -; CDR3: CASSWSSGGHIYEQYF; DNA: TGTGCCAGCAGTTGGTCTAGCGGGGGCCACATCTACGAGCAGTACTTC
V: TRBV4-1; J: TRBJ2-3; length: 16; D: -; size: -; CDR3: CASSQPLEEHTDTQYF; DNA: TGCGCCAGCAGCCAACCACTAGAAGAACACACAGATACGCAGTATTTT
V: TRBV6-5; J: TRBJ1-1; length: 13; D: -; size: -; CDR3: CASTYSEGTEAFF; DNA: TGTGCCAGCACTTACTCCGAGGGGACTGAAGCTTTCTTT
V: TRBV5-6; J: TRBJ1-2; length: 13; D: -; size: once; CDR3: CASSLEAGSGYTF; DNA: TGTGCCAGCAGCTTGGAAGCGGGGTCGGGCTACACCTTC
V: TRBV4-3; J: TRBJ2-4; length: 15; D: TRBD2; size: -; CDR3: CASSRLSGVNDIQYF; DNA: TGCGCCAGCAGCCGATTAAGCGGGGTAAACGACATTCAGTACTTC
V: TRBV6-6; J: TRBJ2-5; length: 13; D: -; size: -; CDR3: CASSYHPDETQYF; DNA: TGTGCCAGCAGTTACCATCCTGACGAGACCCAGTACTTC
V: TRBV28; J: TRBJ1-5; length: 15; D: -; size: -; CDR3: CASSLLAGAGQPQHF; DNA: TGTGCCAGCAGTTTATTAGCGGGGGCCGGACAGCCCCAGCATTTT
V: TRBV4-1; J: TRBJ2-3; length: 12; D: -; size: -; CDR3: CASSHFTDTQYF; DNA: TGCGCCAGCAGCCACTTCACAGATACGCAGTATTTT
V: TRBV20-1; J: TRBJ2-2; length: 11; D: -; size: -; CDR3: CSAPLLGELFF; DNA: TGCAGTGCTCCCCTTCTGGGGGAGCTGTTTTTT
V: TRBV6-6; J: TRBJ2-1; length: 16; D: TRBD2; size: -; CDR3: CASSYKVSGVYNEQFF; DNA: TGTGCCAGCAGTTACAAAGTTAGCGGGGTCTACAATGAGCAGTTCTTC
V: TRBV15; J: TRBJ2-1; length: 15; D: TRBD1; size: once; CDR3: CATSDRDRPYNEQFF; DNA: TGTGCCACCAGCGACCGGGACAGGCCTTACAATGAGCAGTTCTTC
V: TRBV6-6; J: TRBJ2-1; length: 15; D: -; size: -; CDR3: CASSPSSNSLNEQFF; DNA: TGTGCCAGCAGCCCTAGCTCGAACAGCTTAAATGAGCAGTTCTTC
V: TRBV9; J: TRBJ1-5; length: 13; D: -; size: -; CDR3: CASSDNSNQPQHF; DNA: TGTGCCAGCAGCGACAATAGCAATCAGCCCCAGCATTTT
V: TRBV28; J: TRBJ1-2; length: 15; D: -; size: -; CDR3: CASSPTPGLDYGYTF; DNA: TGTGCCAGCAGCCCAACCCCGGGGTTAGACTATGGCTACACCTTC
V: TRBV27; J: TRBJ2-1; length: 15; D: TRBD1; size: -; CDR3: CASSLRDSSYNEQFF; DNA: TGTGCCAGCAGTTTGAGGGACAGCTCCTACAATGAGCAGTTCTTC
V: TRBV6-6; J: TRBJ2-1; length: 16; D: TRBD2; size: -; CDR3: CASSYWASGIGNEQFF; DNA: TGTGCCAGCAGTTACTGGGCTAGCGGGATTGGAAATGAGCAGTTCTTC
V: TRBV27; J: TRBJ1-5; length: 15; D: -; size: -; CDR3: CASSLLAGSNQPQHF; DNA: TGTGCCAGCAGTTTATTAGCCGGGAGCAATCAGCCCCAGCATTTT
V: TRBV28; J: TRBJ2-1; length: 11; D: -; size: once; CDR3: CASSLNNEQFF; DNA: TGTGCCAGCAGTTTAAACAATGAGCAGTTCTTC
V: TRBV27; J: TRBJ2-7; length: 17; D: TRBD1; size: -; CDR3: CASSLLGGQGATYEQYF; DNA: TGTGCCAGCAGTTTACTAGGGGGACAGGGGGCTACCTACGAGCAGTACTTC
V: TRBV10-3; J: TRBJ2-3; length: 13; D: -; size: -; CDR3: CAISEAPTDTQYF; DNA: TGTGCCATCAGTGAGGCCCCGACAGATACGCAGTATTTT
V: TRBV25-1; J: TRBJ1-2; length: 17; D: TRBD1; size: -; CDR3: CASSEWGPTGVNYGYTF; DNA: TGTGCCAGCAGTGAATGGGGCCCGACAGGGGTTAACTATGGCTACACCTTC
V: TRBV15; J: TRBJ1-5; length: 15; D: -; size: once; CDR3: CATSSGQGEVEPQHF; DNA: TGTGCCACCAGCAGTGGGCAGGGCGAAGTTGAGCCCCAGCATTTT
V: TRBV30; J: TRBJ1-2; length: 14; D: -; size: -; CDR3: CAWSAVDISYGYTF; DNA: TGTGCCTGGAGTGCCGTGGACATCTCCTATGGCTACACCTTC
V: TRBV20-1; J: TRBJ2-1; length: 11; D: -; size: -; CDR3: CSADSYNEQFF; DNA: TGCAGTGCTGACAGTTACAATGAGCAGTTCTTC
V: TRBV6-6; J: TRBJ2-2; length: 14; D: -; size: -; CDR3: CASSLRGNTGELFF; DNA: TGTGCCAGCAGCCTAAGGGGGAACACCGGGGAGCTGTTTTTT
V: TRBV4-1; J: TRBJ1-2; length: 14; D: TRBD1; size: few; CDR3: CASSLNRGNYGYTF; DNA: TGCGCCAGCAGCCTTAACAGGGGGAACTATGGCTACACCTTC
V: TRBV7-9; J: TRBJ2-5; length: 15; D: -; size: -; CDR3: CASSFWQGVGETQYF; DNA: TGTGCCAGCAGCTTTTGGCAGGGAGTGGGGGAGACCCAGTACTTC
V: TRBV5-4; J: TRBJ2-1; length: 18; D: TRBD2; size: -; CDR3: CASSLGIFGHASGDEQFF; DNA: TGTGCCAGCAGCTTGGGGATATTCGGGCACGCTAGCGGCGATGAGCAGTTCTTC
V: TRBV6-5; J: TRBJ2-5; length: 13; D: -; size: -; CDR3: CASSADGEETQYF; DNA: TGTGCCAGCAGTGCGGACGGTGAAGAGACCCAGTACTTC
V: TRBV9; J: TRBJ1-5; length: 13; D: -; size: -; CDR3: CASSNRVNQPQHF; DNA: TGTGCCAGCAGCAACAGAGTCAATCAGCCCCAGCATTTT